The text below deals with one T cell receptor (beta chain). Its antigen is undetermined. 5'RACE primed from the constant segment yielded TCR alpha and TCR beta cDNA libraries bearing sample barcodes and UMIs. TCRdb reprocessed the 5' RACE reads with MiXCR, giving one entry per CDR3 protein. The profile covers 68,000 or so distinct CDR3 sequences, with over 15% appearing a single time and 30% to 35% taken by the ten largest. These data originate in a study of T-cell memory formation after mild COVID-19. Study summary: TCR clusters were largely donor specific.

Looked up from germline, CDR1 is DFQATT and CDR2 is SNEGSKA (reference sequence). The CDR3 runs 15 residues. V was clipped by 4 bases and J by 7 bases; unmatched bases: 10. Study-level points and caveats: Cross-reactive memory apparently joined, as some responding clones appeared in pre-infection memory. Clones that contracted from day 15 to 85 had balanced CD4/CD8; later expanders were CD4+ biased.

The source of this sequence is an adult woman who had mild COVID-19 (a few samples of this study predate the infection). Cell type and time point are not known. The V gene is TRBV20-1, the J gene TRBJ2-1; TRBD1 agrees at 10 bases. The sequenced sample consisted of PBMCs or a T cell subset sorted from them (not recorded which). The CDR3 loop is CSAKAGQGSQNEQFF. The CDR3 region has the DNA TGCAGTGCTAAGGCGGGACAGGGGTCTCAGAATGAGCAGTTCTTC.